One sample yielded the 22 T cell receptor beta chains listed below, sequenced in a study of blood T cells in healthy people across ages. A second PCR, run for about 7 to 11 cycles, used a sample-barcoded 5' primer plus a J-beta primer mix. A single record per CDR3 protein comes from TCRdb applying MiXCR to the 5' RACE reads. The sample consists of 1.5 million to 2 million distinct CDR3 sequences, roughly 27% of them appearing once. Sequencing used blood. The receptors stem from a woman aged 30 to 39 in good health.

This chain uses TRBV9 with TRBJ2-6; TRBD1 matches at 12 bases. Germline V gene data show CDR1 as SGDLS and CDR2 as YYNGEE. V dropped 4 bases and J dropped 4; count of bases not matched to a gene: 6. This CDR3 spans 17 amino acids. The CDR3 nucleotides are TGTGCCAGCAGCAAGGGACAGGGGGCTCCCGGGGCCAACGTCCTGACTTTC. Translating it yields CASSKGQGAPGANVLTF.

The V gene is TRBV12-3 or TRBV12-4, the J gene TRBJ1-4; no reliable D call. Trimming took 6 bases from V and 6 from J, leaving 14 bases between them. The CDR3 is made up of 14 amino acids. The CDR3 coding sequence is TGTGCCAGCAGCTCTACCCCCAATGATGAAAAACTGTTTTTT. Translating gives CASSSTPNDEKLFF.

The rearrangement links TRBV20-1 to TRBJ2-2, with 7 bases aligning to TRBD1. In germline, CDR1 is DFQATT, CDR2 SNEGSKA (reference sequence). The CDR3 covers 17 residues. V was pared by 0 bases and J by 2 bases, with 9 bases of the junction left unmatched. The DNA of the CDR3 is TGCAGTGCTAGAGATTTAAAGAGGGGGCGTAACACCGGGGAGCTGTTTTTT. Protein product: CSARDLKRGRNTGELFF.

V is TRBV10-2 and J is TRBJ1-2, with a weak D call TRBD1 (6 bases). Germline V CDR1 and CDR2: WSHSY, SAAADI. V was shortened by 11 bases and J by 2 bases, with 18 bases between the two germline ends. The CDR3 has 14 residues. Written as DNA, the CDR3 is TGCGCCGTCAACGGGGGCAGGGGCAACTATGGCTACACCTTC. This encodes CAVNGGRGNYGYTF.

About this clonotype itself: Being one base from a much bigger clone, this may be a read error. In this CDR3 the conserved last residue, phenylalanine or tryptophan, is missing, so a read error is likely. The chain couples TRBV2 to TRBJ2-6; 7 nucleotides agree with TRBD1. The CDR3 contains 16 residues. The V gene's germline CDR1 is SNHLY and CDR2 FYNNEI. V shed 6 bases, J shed 2 bases, and the junction held 7 bases outside the gene matches. CDR3 nucleotide sequence: TGTGCCAGCAGCGCCACAGGGGTCCCTGGGGCCAACGTCCTGACTTGC. This gives the protein CASSATGVPGANVLTC.

This clonotype occurred a few times. This rearrangement joins TRBV5-1 to TRBJ2-1; TRBD2 aligns across 8 bases. V was clipped by 1 base and J by 9 bases; unmatched bases: 12. The CDR3 spans 16 residues. Germline lookup yields CDR1 SGHRS and CDR2 YFSETQ. CDR3 in amino acids: CASSLSGAGGDSEQFF. In nucleotides, the CDR3 is TGCGCCAGCAGCTTGAGTGGGGCGGGAGGAGATAGTGAGCAGTTCTTC.

This clonotype was counted only a few times. The chain links TRBV4-3 to TRBJ2-7; D is perhaps TRBD2 (6 bases). This CDR3 is built from 15 residues. V was trimmed by 1 base and J by 1 base, leaving 11 bases between them. Germline CDR1 LGHNA, CDR2 YSLEER. The CDR3 DNA follows: TGCGCCAGCAGCCAAGGCGGGAAGGCATCCTACGAGCAGTACTTC. The encoded protein is CASSQGGKASYEQYF.

This clonotype showed up just a few times. The V gene is TRBV20-1, the J gene TRBJ1-5; TRBD1 is a possible D gene (5 bases). The CDR3 consists of 15 residues. V shed 1 base and J shed 1 base, with 11 bases lying between them. Germline V gene sequence: CDR1 DFQATT, CDR2 SNEGSKA (reference sequence). CDR3 nucleotides: TGCAGTGCTAGAGTGGGCAGGGTCAGCAATCAGCCCCAGCATTTT. This gives the protein CSARVGRVSNQPQHF.

The V gene is TRBV6-1, the J gene TRBJ2-7; 8 bases are shared with TRBD1. CDR1 is MNHNS, CDR2 SASEGT, per germline. The CDR3 extends over 13 amino acids. The V gene end was trimmed by 4 bases and the J gene end by 6 bases; junction bases not matched to a gene: 5. The CDR3 reads CASSAPGGGEQYF. For the CDR3, the DNA is TGTGCCAGCAGTGCCCCAGGGGGCGGCGAGCAGTACTTC.

The table lists this clonotype with many counts. V gene TRBV29-1 combines with J gene TRBJ2-5; TRBD2 aligns across 12 bases. This CDR3 comprises 15 residues. Germline V CDR1 and CDR2: SQVTM, ANQGSEA. Losses at the gene ends were 4 bases for V and 1 base for J; bases not matched to a gene: 4. In DNA, the CDR3 is TGCAGCGTTGCAGGGACTAGCGGGCTCCAAGAGACCCAGTACTTC. It codes for CSVAGTSGLQETQYF.

A remark on this clonotype: An end of the junction does not agree with germline; a read error may underlie this. The chain employs TRBV20-1 and TRBJ2-1, with 8 bases lining up with TRBD2. Germline V gene data show CDR1 as DFQATT and CDR2 as SNEGSKA (reference sequence). The CDR3 extends over 18 amino acids. CDR3 bases: TGCAGTGCTAGAGATGGGGGACTAGTGCATAGCTCCTACAATGAGCAGTGCTTC. It is translated as CSARDGGLVHSSYNEQCF.

This clonotype was picked up a small number of times. J is TRBJ2-5 and V is TRBV7-9, with a tentative D call TRBD2 (6 bases). The CDR3 contains 12 residues. Trimming cost V 8 bases and J 3 bases, with 10 bases left between them. Germline V gives CDR1 SEHNR, CDR2 FQNEAQ (reference sequence). CDR3 protein: CASVWEEETQYF. The CDR3 coding sequence is TGTGCCAGCGTCTGGGAGGAAGAGACCCAGTACTTC.

This clonotype was counted only a few times. This rearrangement joins TRBV6-6 to TRBJ2-7; D possibly corresponds to TRBD2 (6 bases). Trimming removed 2 bases at V and 3 bases at J, with 17 bases between. The CDR3 runs 16 residues. Germline V gene data show CDR1 as MNHNY and CDR2 as SVGAGI (reference sequence). In nucleotides, the CDR3 is TGTGCCAGCAGTTACCGGGGGAGGTCGAGGAACTACGAGCAGTACTTC. The encoded protein is CASSYRGRSRNYEQYF.

In its sample, this clonotype was seen once. V gene TRBV6-2 or TRBV6-3 combines with J gene TRBJ1-1; D remains ambiguous. The CDR3 contains 14 residues. Trimming took off 5 bases at V and 1 base at J, with 11 bases between the two ends. Per the germline V gene, CDR1 is MNHEY and CDR2 is SVGEGT. The CDR3 spells CASSVTLGNTEAFF. CDR3 nucleotide sequence: TGTGCCAGCAGTGTGACGCTCGGGAACACTGAAGCTTTCTTT.

The genes are TRBV12-3 or TRBV12-4 and TRBJ1-5; D call uncertain. The germline V and J ends were trimmed by 5 bases and 2 bases, with 13 bases remaining between them. The CDR3 is 15 amino acids. The CDR3 coding sequence is TGTGCCAGCAGTCCTCGGGCTTTCGGCAATCAGCCCCAGCATTTT. This translates into CASSPRAFGNQPQHF.

This clonotype occurred many times. This CDR3 is CASSSQVWETQYF. In nucleotides, the CDR3 is TGTGCCAGCAGTTCACAGGTTTGGGAGACCCAGTACTTC. The gene calls are TRBV12-3 or TRBV12-4 and TRBJ2-5; D perhaps matches TRBD1 (5 bases). The CDR3 extends over 13 amino acids. Trimming cost V 4 bases and J 5 bases, with 11 bases left between them.

This sequence joins TRBV20-1 and TRBJ2-2; unclear D gene. The CDR3 is 15 residues long. The germline gives CDR1 DFQATT, CDR2 SNEGSKA (reference sequence). V shed 3 bases and J shed 5 bases, with 16 bases lying between them. The chain's CDR3 is CSARAGNRATGELFF. The DNA of the CDR3 is TGCAGTGCTAGGGCTGGGAACAGAGCTACCGGGGAGCTGTTTTTT.

This clonotype was seen a handful of times. The rearrangement links TRBV7-9 to TRBJ1-4, with no clear D. V was cut by 1 base and J by 8 bases, with 11 bases left in between. The length of the CDR3 is 14 residues. CDR1 and CDR2 from the germline V gene are SEHNR and FQNEAQ (reference sequence). The CDR3 sequence: CASSLVGVREKLFF. In nucleotides, the CDR3 is TGTGCCAGCAGCTTAGTTGGGGTTCGAGAAAAACTGTTTTTT.

This chain joins TRBV4-1 and TRBJ1-5, with 7 bases that match TRBD1. V shed 1 base and J 5 bases; nucleotides not matched to a gene: 5. Per germline, CDR1 MGHRA and CDR2 YSYEKL. This CDR3 region has 15 residues. CDR3 bases: TGCGCCAGCAGCCAAGTCACTACAGGGGATCAGCCCCAGCATTTT. Translated, it gives CASSQVTTGDQPQHF.

This clonotype showed up just a few times. This sequence joins TRBV10-2 and TRBJ1-6, with a weak D call TRBD1 (6 bases). CDR1 and CDR2 from the germline V gene are WSHSY and SAAADI. V was cut by 1 base and J by 9 bases, with 13 bases left in between. This CDR3 is built from 15 residues. In DNA, the CDR3 is TGCGCCAGCAGTGAGTGGGGAGGGGGTGGTTCACCCCTCCACTTT. Its protein is CASSEWGGGGSPLHF.

The chain is built from TRBV27 and TRBJ1-6, with D unresolved. CDR1 and CDR2 from the germline V gene are MNHEY and SMNVEV (reference sequence). This CDR3 is built from 18 residues. The germline V and J ends were trimmed by 2 bases and 4 bases, with 18 bases remaining between them. The CDR3 spells CASSLSPPRTTYNSPLHF. The CDR3 DNA is TGTGCCAGCAGTTTAAGCCCCCCTAGGACGACGTATAATTCACCCCTCCACTTT.

Worth noting for this clonotype: A read error is possible here, since a much larger clone lies one base away. The chain couples TRBV11-2 to TRBJ2-3; D ambiguous. Looked up from germline, CDR1 is SGHAT and CDR2 is FQNNGV. This CDR3 is 15 amino acids long. The CDR3 protein is CASSPSGLSTDTQCF. The CDR3 DNA reads TGTGCCAGCAGTCCTTCCGGCCTTAGCACAGATACGCAGTGTTTT.